These 30 T cell receptor beta chains were all obtained from the same sample, sequenced in a study of T cell clonotyping in hematopoietic cell transplantation. Stated time point: recipient sample about 28 days before transplant, after cytoreduction. Repertoires were generated with immunoSEQ multiplex PCR, while TCRdb's copy carries only in-frame clones and drops some. The data hold approximately 80,000 clones, with about 96% observed a single time. The sample here was peripheral blood mononuclear cells, taken before stem cell transplant. These receptor sequences come from a woman aged 45 to 65 with acute myeloid leukemia. Some clones in this sample may be carry-over from other donors' samples.

The CDR3 reads CASSLRSSFAGELFF. The CDR3 nucleotides are TGTGCCAGCAGCTTACGTTCTAGTTTCGCCGGGGAGCTGTTTTTT. V usage is TRBV11-2 and J usage is TRBJ2-2, with D unresolved. The CDR3 sequence is 15 residues long. CDR1 and CDR2 (germline): SGHAT, FQNNGV. V shed 2 bases and J shed 6 bases, with 13 bases lying between them. Filled out from reference TRBV11-2 and TRBJ2-2, the complete variable domain reads EAGVAQSPRYKIIEKRQSVAFWCNPISGHATLYWYQQILGQGPKLLIQFQNNGVVDDSQLPKDRFSAERLKGVDSTLKIQPAKLEDSAVYLCASSLRSSFAGELFFGEGSRLTVL.

The chain carries TRBV4-1 and TRBJ1-1; perhaps TRBD1 as D (5 bases). V lost 3 bases, J lost 8 bases, and 16 bases lay in between. Germline-derived CDR1 and CDR2 are MGHRA and YSYEKL. CDR3 length equals 14 residues. The CDR3 coding sequence is TGCGCCAGCAGCCATAGCCAGGGCGACGGCGAAGCTTTCTTT. This translates into CASSHSQGDGEAFF.

The V call is TRBV10-3, the J call TRBJ1-2; 8 bases are a match to TRBD1. Germline trimming cut 2 bases from V and 2 bases from J; bases unmatched to any gene: 4. Germline V gene lookup returns CDR1 ENHRY and CDR2 SYGVKD. The CDR3 is 15 residues long. CDR3 sequence: CAISEEDRANYGYTF. For the CDR3, the DNA is TGTGCCATCAGTGAGGAGGACAGGGCGAACTATGGCTACACCTTC.

This rearrangement joins TRBV9 to TRBJ1-1; TRBD1 matches at 8 bases. The CDR3 extends over 15 amino acids. CDR1 and CDR2 (germline): SGDLS, YYNGEE. V gave up 3 bases and J gave up 6 bases; unmatched junction bases: 10. The CDR3 region is CASSAHRQGSPEAFF. The CDR3 coding sequence is TGTGCCAGCAGCGCCCACCGACAGGGGAGCCCTGAAGCTTTCTTT. Combining the CDR3 with reference TRBV9 and TRBJ1-1 gives the whole variable domain DSGVTQTPKHLITATGQRVTLRCSPRSGDLSVYWYQQSLDQGLQFLIQYYNGEERAKGNILERFSAQQFPDLHSELNLSSLELGDSALYFCASSAHRQGSPEAFFGQGTRLTVV.

The chain carries TRBV9 and TRBJ2-7, with D possibly being TRBD2 (7 bases). CDR3 length: 14 residues. V was shortened by 2 bases and J by 3 bases, with 12 bases between the two germline ends. From germline, CDR1 is SGDLS and CDR2 YYNGEE. The CDR3 sequence: CASSVEGGVYEQYF. CDR3 nucleotide sequence: TGTGCCAGCAGCGTTGAGGGGGGGGTCTACGAGCAGTACTTC.

This clone was seen just once. The gene calls are TRBV6-1 and TRBJ2-1; TRBD2 agrees at 8 bases. V was pared by 2 bases and J by 3 bases, with 9 bases of the junction left unmatched. This CDR3 contains 17 residues. From germline, CDR1 is MNHNS and CDR2 SASEGT. CDR3 sequence: CASSEPNSGTRYNEQFF. The CDR3 nucleotides are TGTGCCAGCAGTGAACCTAATAGCGGGACCCGCTACAATGAGCAGTTCTTC.

About this clone itself: At one end the junction does not follow the germline gene, possibly because of a read error. CDR3 region: CASSLALGQTGNEQFF. The CDR3 DNA sequence: TGTGCTAGCAGCTTAGCGTTAGGCCAGACGGGGAATGAGCAGTTCTTC. The chain is built from TRBV7-7 and TRBJ2-1; perhaps TRBD2 as D (5 bases). Germline CDR1 reads SSHAT; CDR2 reads FNYEAQ (reference sequence). The CDR3 runs 16 residues.

This clone was detected only once. The chain couples TRBV19 to TRBJ1-2; D gene ambiguous. In germline, CDR1 is LNHDA, CDR2 SQIVND (reference sequence). The CDR3 loop spans 15 amino acids. V shed 3 bases and J shed 5 bases, with 16 bases lying between them. The CDR3 nucleotides are TGTGCCAGTAGTATTGTCGGGAGGAATGGGTATGGCTACACCTTC. Its protein is CASSIVGRNGYGYTF. Using reference TRBV19 and TRBJ1-2 for the parts outside the CDR3, the full variable domain is DGGITQSPKYLFRKEGQNVTLSCEQNLNHDAMYWYRQDPGQGLRLIYYSQIVNDFQKGDIAEGYSVSREKKESFPLTVTSAQKNPTAFYLCASSIVGRNGYGYTFGSGTRLTVV.

The chain employs TRBV11-2 and TRBJ2-1; a possible D gene is TRBD1 (5 bases). This CDR3 is built from 16 residues. Per germline, CDR1 SGHAT and CDR2 FQNNGV. Between the trimmed V and J ends, which lost 4 bases and 9 bases, there was a span of 22 bases. CDR3 in amino acids: CASSSRRGYGQFEQFF. The CDR3, as DNA: TGTGCCAGCAGCTCCCGTAGGGGATATGGGCAATTTGAGCAGTTCTTC.

This rearrangement joins TRBV30 to TRBJ2-7; 8 bases line up with TRBD1. The CDR3 spans 12 residues. V lost 3 bases and J lost 5; bases outside the gene matches: 3. Per germline, CDR1 GTSNPN and CDR2 SVGIG (reference sequence). The CDR3 spells CAWSLQGDEQYF. The CDR3 region has the DNA TGTGCCTGGAGCCTACAGGGGGACGAGCAGTACTTC.

J is TRBJ2-7 and V is TRBV1; the table gives TRBD2 as D, unverified against the DNA. TRBV1 has pseudogene status. The length of the CDR3 is 19 residues. The CDR3 reads CTSSQLGTSGRESSYEQYF. CDR3 nucleotide sequence: TGCACCAGCAGCCAACTCGGGACAAGCGGGAGGGAGAGCTCCTACGAGCAGTACTTC.

The chain carries TRBV27 and TRBJ1-1, with D unresolved. The germline V and J ends were trimmed by 4 bases and 0 bases, with 12 bases remaining between them. The CDR3 has 15 residues. Germline V gene lookup returns CDR1 MNHEY and CDR2 SMNVEV (reference sequence). For the CDR3, the DNA is TGTGCCAGCAGTTATCGGGCTAACATGAACACTGAAGCTTTCTTT. It translates to CASSYRANMNTEAFF.

The chain recombines TRBV14 with TRBJ1-1; 7 bases fit TRBD1. The CDR3 sequence is 16 residues long. The germline CDR1 and CDR2 sequences are SGHDN and FVKESK. J was trimmed by 3 bases and V by 0 bases; bases with no gene match: 7. The CDR3 loop reads CASSQDVGGRYTEAFF. In DNA, the CDR3 is TGTGCCAGCAGCCAAGATGTAGGGGGCAGGTACACTGAAGCTTTCTTT.

This clone is a singleton in its sample. The rearrangement links TRBV7-2 to TRBJ2-1; 9 nucleotides agree with TRBD1. The CDR3 is made up of 16 amino acids. CDR1 and CDR2 from the germline V gene are SGHTA and FQGNSA. Trimming removed 2 bases from V and 6 bases from J; junction bases left unmatched: 8. DNA for the CDR3: TGTGCCAGCAGCTTAATGGGGACAGGGACCCCCAATGAGCAGTTCTTC. Its protein product is CASSLMGTGTPNEQFF. The full variable domain, its missing parts supplied by reference TRBV7-2 and TRBJ2-1, is GAGVSQSPSNKVTEKGKDVELRCDPISGHTALYWYRQSLGQGLEFLIYFQGNSAPDKSGLPSDRFSAERTGGSVSTLTIQRTQQEDSAVYLCASSLMGTGTPNEQFFGPGTRLTVL.

The chain employs TRBV7-2 and TRBJ1-5; D remains unclear. The V gene's germline CDR1 is SGHTA and CDR2 FQGNSA. V was clipped by 1 base and J by 0 bases, with 10 bases between them. The CDR3 extends over 16 amino acids. The CDR3, as DNA: TGTGCCAGCAGCTTAGGGCAGTCCTATAGCAATCAGCCCCAGCATTTT. Protein: CASSLGQSYSNQPQHF.

This clone was detected only once. The V and J genes are TRBV14 and TRBJ2-7, with D maybe TRBD2 (5 bases). The CDR3 runs 15 residues. The V gene lost 2 bases and the J gene lost 1 base, with 12 bases spanning the gap. Germline lookup yields CDR1 SGHDN and CDR2 FVKESK. CDR3 residues: CASSQFLGGSYEQYF. CDR3 nucleotides: TGTGCCAGCAGCCAATTTTTGGGCGGGTCCTACGAGCAGTACTTC.

The V and J genes are TRBV29-1 and TRBJ1-2; D not resolved. V lost 0 bases and J lost 7, with 12 bases in between. This CDR3 has 13 amino acids. CDR1 is SQVTM, CDR2 ANQGSEA, per germline. CDR3 nucleotide sequence: TGCAGCGTTGAAGATACCGGGGTGGGTGGCTACACCTTC. This gives the protein CSVEDTGVGGYTF.

The gene calls are TRBV4-1 and TRBJ1-2; TRBD1 is a possible D gene (6 bases). The V and J ends lost 1 base and 7 bases respectively, with 13 bases between them. This CDR3 comprises 14 residues. The germline V gene has CDR1 MGHRA and CDR2 YSYEKL. The CDR3 protein is CASSQAGGAIGYTF. Written as DNA, the CDR3 is TGCGCCAGCAGCCAAGCGGGGGGCGCGATTGGCTACACCTTC.

The CDR3 nucleotides are TGTGCCAGCAAGCCCCAAACCGGGGGGGCCCGGGAGACCCAGTACTTC. Amino acids: CASKPQTGGARETQYF. This chain links TRBV2 with TRBJ2-5; 8 nucleotides align to TRBD2. V lost 7 bases to trimming and J lost 5 bases; unmatched junction nucleotides: 15. Per the germline V gene, CDR1 is SNHLY and CDR2 is FYNNEI. This CDR3 is 16 amino acids long.

CDR3 residues: CATEAYGYTF. DNA for the CDR3: TGTGCCACTGAGGCCTATGGCTACACCTTC. The rearrangement links TRBV19 to TRBJ1-2, with no clear D. This CDR3 spans 10 amino acids. Germline loops: CDR1 LNHDA, CDR2 SQIVND (reference sequence). Trimming cost V 10 bases and J 4 bases, with 7 bases left between them. Using reference TRBV19 and TRBJ1-2 for the parts outside the CDR3, the full variable domain is DGGITQSPKYLFRKEGQNVTLSCEQNLNHDAMYWYRQDPGQGLRLIYYSQIVNDFQKGDIAEGYSVSREKKESFPLTVTSAQKNPTAFYLCATEAYGYTFGSGTRLTVV.

The chain's CDR3 is CASGFYDRGNQPQHF. Here the CDR3 DNA reads TGTGCCAGCGGGTTTTATGACAGGGGCAATCAGCCCCAGCATTTT. The chain carries TRBV28 and TRBJ1-5; 7 bases fit TRBD1. This CDR3 is 15 amino acids long. With V trimmed by 8 bases and J by 2 bases, 9 bases remained unmatched. The germline V gene encodes CDR1 MDHEN and CDR2 SYDVKM.

V gene TRBV5-1 combines with J gene TRBJ2-7; weak D call: TRBD1 (6 bases). CDR1 is SGHRS and CDR2 is YFSETQ in the germline V gene. The CDR3 spans 15 residues. Trimming took off 0 bases at V and 3 bases at J, with 13 bases between the two ends. CDR3 sequence (DNA): TGCGCCAGCAGCTTGGTACTTGGGGACAACTACGAGCAGTACTTC. This sequence encodes CASSLVLGDNYEQYF.

The V call is TRBV25-1, the J call TRBJ2-5; D might be TRBD1 or TRBD2, each matching 5 bases. This CDR3 has 15 amino acids. V was shortened by 3 bases and J by 3 bases, with 14 bases between the two germline ends. Looked up from germline, CDR1 is MGHDK and CDR2 is SYGVNS. The CDR3 protein is CASSDGTTNKETQYF. The CDR3 DNA is TGTGCCAGCAGTGACGGGACCACCAATAAAGAGACCCAGTACTTC. Full variable domain (remainder filled in from reference TRBV25-1 and TRBJ2-5): EADIYQTPRYLVIGTGKKITLECSQTMGHDKMYWYQQDPGMELHLIHYSYGVNSTEKGDLSSESTVSRIRTEHFPLTLESARPSHTSQYLCASSDGTTNKETQYFGPGTRLLVL.

The rearrangement uses TRBV5-4 and TRBJ2-2; TRBD1 aligns across 8 bases. V trimming: 4 bases; J trimming: 13 bases; junction bases outside the gene matches: 12. This CDR3 has 14 amino acids. Germline V lookup: CDR1 SGHNT, CDR2 YYREEE (reference sequence). DNA of the CDR3: TGTGCCAGCAGCGAAGGACAGGGTGTAGGTGCGCTGTTTTTT. Amino acids: CASSEGQGVGALFF.

This clone has only one observation. CDR3 nucleotides: TGTGCCAGTAGTAGAGAACAGGGGTATGGCTACACCTTC. This sequence encodes CASSREQGYGYTF. The chain carries TRBV19 and TRBJ1-2, with 7 bases matching TRBD1. This CDR3 contains 13 residues. V gave up 4 bases and J gave up 5 bases; unmatched junction bases: 4. The germline V gene encodes CDR1 LNHDA and CDR2 SQIVND (reference sequence).

A note on this clone: At one end, the junction sequence differs from germline, possibly due to a read error. This sequence joins TRBV5-4 and TRBJ2-7; D is unclear. CDR3 length: 16 amino acids. CDR1 and CDR2 from the germline V gene are SGHNT and YYREEE (reference sequence). The CDR3 region has the DNA TGTGCCAGCAGCTCTACAAGGAATTTCCAAACCTCCGAGAAGTACTTC. Translation: CASSSTRNFQTSEKYF.

This rearrangement joins TRBV2 to TRBJ2-5; 12 nucleotides align to TRBD2. The V gene end was trimmed by 5 bases and the J gene end by 2 bases; junction bases not matched to a gene: 3. Germline CDR1 reads SNHLY; CDR2 reads FYNNEI. The CDR3 loop spans 15 amino acids. This CDR3 reads CASSWTSGAQETQYF. The CDR3, as DNA: TGTGCCAGCAGTTGGACTAGCGGGGCACAAGAGACCCAGTACTTC.

In its sample, this clone was seen a few times. This chain connects TRBV5-4 to TRBJ1-3, with D uncertain. This CDR3 spans 16 amino acids. Germline CDR1 is SGHNT and CDR2 is YYREEE (reference sequence). V gave up 4 bases and J gave up 0 bases, with 14 bases separating them. The CDR3 protein is CASSPTLLSSGNTIYF. The CDR3 DNA reads as TGTGCCAGCAGCCCGACCCTATTGAGCTCTGGAAACACCATATATTTT.

The rearrangement links TRBV27 to TRBJ2-7; 8 bases agree with TRBD1. From germline, CDR1 is MNHEY and CDR2 SMNVEV (reference sequence). The CDR3 runs 15 residues. V lost 7 bases, J lost 0 bases, and 8 bases stayed unmatched. The CDR3 DNA reads TGTGCCAGCACCCTCAAGGGACAGGCCTCCTACGAGCAGTACTTC. Protein product: CASTLKGQASYEQYF.

The chain links TRBV6-5 to TRBJ2-3; 8 nucleotides agree with TRBD2. The J segment lost 4 bases and the V segment lost 2 bases, leaving 8 bases of the junction unmatched. The CDR3 is made up of 16 amino acids. Germline lookup yields CDR1 MNHEY and CDR2 SVGAGI. This CDR3 is CASSYGSREGSDTQYF. CDR3 nucleotides: TGTGCCAGCAGTTACGGGTCTCGGGAGGGGTCAGATACGCAGTATTTT.